These 28 T cell receptor beta chains were all obtained from the same sample, sequenced in a study of regulatory T cells in long-lasting Graves disease (dated by TCRdb to about 2021). This sample's time point label indicates: newly diagnosed GD, antithyroid drugs for less than 3 months. For both TCR sequencing and RNA sequencing, RNA was extracted from PBMCs using TRIzol. Library preparation used multiplex PCR. The listed sequencing device is Illumina HiSeq 4000. iRepertoire HTBI primers and Arm-PCR amplification of CDR3 regions were used to construct TCR beta libraries. TCRdb ran its own pipeline on the public reads, namely fastp trimming at Q25 and MiXCR clone calling, and kept in-frame beta chains. Every distinct CDR3 protein forms one entry, paired with its most common genes and DNA. In this sample the table shows hundreds of thousands of distinct CDR3 sequences, under 20% of which occur a single time. The ten largest clones add up to roughly 18% of the sample.

These sequences were also reported in another study, on T cells in Graves' hyperthyroidism and ophthalmopathy.

The material was peripheral blood mononuclear cells (PBMCs), obtained at new diagnosis, from a patient treated with antithyroid drugs. The receptors derive from a woman in her 30s with Graves disease. Donor details come from another sample of the same person, matched by shared clones.

The V call is TRBV5-5, the J call TRBJ1-1, with a possible D match to TRBD1 (5 bases). Trimming took 3 bases from V and 0 from J, leaving 15 bases between them. Germline V CDR1 and CDR2: SGHKS, YYEKEE (reference sequence). This CDR3 is built from 16 residues. CDR3 residues: CASSSAGATMNTEAFF. In DNA form, the CDR3 reads TGTGCCAGCAGCTCCGCCGGGGCAACTATGAACACTGAAGCTTTCTTT.

Many counts were recorded for this clonotype. This chain connects TRBV6-2 or TRBV6-3 to TRBJ1-5, with a possible D match to TRBD1 (6 bases). This CDR3 is built from 15 residues. Germline V gives CDR1 MNHEY, CDR2 SVGEGT. Trimming shortened V by 5 bases and J by 0 bases, and 11 bases separated the two germline ends. CDR3 residues: CASSVQGHSNQPQHF. DNA of the CDR3: TGTGCCAGCAGTGTGCAGGGACATAGCAATCAGCCCCAGCATTTT.

V is TRBV5-1 and J is TRBJ2-7, with D maybe TRBD2 (5 bases). CDR1 and CDR2 from the germline V gene are SGHRS and YFSETQ. The CDR3 covers 16 residues. Deletions cut 1 base from V and 2 bases from J, with 16 bases between. The CDR3 nucleotides are TGCGCCAGCAGCTTGCACGGGCCCACCGGGACCTACGAGCAGTACTTC. Protein sequence: CASSLHGPTGTYEQYF.

The chain carries TRBV28 and TRBJ1-4; 7 bases are a match to TRBD1. The V segment lost 5 bases and the J segment 3 bases; nucleotides outside the gene matches: 9. CDR1 is MDHEN and CDR2 is SYDVKM in the germline V gene. CDR3 size: 16 residues. The CDR3 DNA reads TGTGCCAGCAGTGTTACAGGGGATGTAGCTAATGAAAAACTGTTTTTT. This codes for CASSVTGDVANEKLFF.

This clonotype turned up a few times. The rearrangement uses TRBV7-8 and TRBJ2-1; 8 nucleotides line up with TRBD2. With 5 bases clipped from V and 12 bases from J, the junction kept 6 bases outside the gene matches. The CDR3 is 12 amino acids. Looked up from germline, CDR1 is SGHVS and CDR2 is FQNEAQ. The chain's CDR3 is CASSGRGGLQFF. In DNA form, the CDR3 reads TGTGCCAGCAGCGGCCGGGGGGGCTTGCAGTTCTTC.

This clonotype was observed many times. The DNA for the CDR3 is TGTGCCAGCAGACCACGTGGGGCGGATGAGCAGTTCTTC. Amino acids: CASRPRGADEQFF. This chain joins TRBV7-2 and TRBJ2-1; D possibly corresponds to TRBD1 (5 bases). CDR1 and CDR2 (germline): SGHTA, FQGNSA. Trimming left V 6 bases short and J 8 bases short, with 14 bases between. The CDR3 spans 13 residues. The full variable domain, completed using reference TRBV7-2 and TRBJ2-1, is GAGVSQSPSNKVTEKGKDVELRCDPISGHTALYWYRQSLGQGLEFLIYFQGNSAPDKSGLPSDRFSAERTGGSVSTLTIQRTQQEDSAVYLCASRPRGADEQFFGPGTRLTVL.

The chain employs TRBV10-3 and TRBJ2-7; 7 bases match TRBD1. V dropped 6 bases and J dropped 4; count of bases not matched to a gene: 12. From germline, CDR1 is ENHRY and CDR2 SYGVKD. This CDR3 comprises 15 residues. CDR3 coding DNA: TGTGCCATCAGGACCGATACAGGGGACATTTACGAGCAGTACTTC. As protein: CAIRTDTGDIYEQYF.

This clonotype was observed many times. The chain is built from TRBV7-9 and TRBJ2-1; no clear D gene. Germline-derived CDR1 and CDR2 are SEHNR and FQNEAQ (reference sequence). This CDR3 is 12 amino acids long. V dropped 1 base and J dropped 11 bases, with 9 bases sitting between them. CDR3 in amino acids: CASSLEGSQQFF. The DNA for the CDR3 is TGTGCCAGCAGCTTAGAGGGCTCCCAGCAGTTCTTC. Full variable domain (missing parts from reference TRBV7-9 and TRBJ2-1): DTGVSQNPRHKITKRGQNVTFRCDPISEHNRLYWYRQTLGQGPEFLTYFQNEAQLEKSRLLSDRFSAERPKGSFSTLEIQRTEQGDSAMYLCASSLEGSQQFFGPGTRLTVL.

This clonotype has more than one count but fewer than ten. This chain links TRBV20-1 with TRBJ2-1, with TRBD1 matching over 10 bases. The V gene end was trimmed by 6 bases and the J gene end by 14 bases; junction bases not matched to a gene: 4. This CDR3 spans 10 amino acids. Germline V gene sequence: CDR1 DFQATT, CDR2 SNEGSKA (reference sequence). CDR3 in DNA: TGCAGTGCCCGCGGGACAGGGGAGTTCTTC. This translates into CSARGTGEFF.

J is TRBJ1-5 and V is TRBV28, with 10 bases lining up with TRBD1. CDR1 is MDHEN, CDR2 SYDVKM, per germline. Losses at the gene ends were 5 bases for V and 7 bases for J; bases not matched to a gene: 8. There are 15 residues in the CDR3. The CDR3, as DNA: TGTGCCAGCAGTCTGACAGGGGGCTCAATGCAGCCCCAGCATTTT. It codes for CASSLTGGSMQPQHF.

This sequence joins TRBV3-1 and TRBJ2-7; D uncertain. The CDR3 loop spans 15 amino acids. Germline values: CDR1 LGHDT, CDR2 YNNKEL (reference sequence). V dropped 1 base and J dropped 0 bases, with 10 bases sitting between them. This chain's CDR3 is CASSQGRGFSYEQYF. DNA for the CDR3: TGTGCCAGCAGCCAAGGTCGCGGCTTCTCCTACGAGCAGTACTTC.

This clonotype showed up just a few times. The chain combines TRBV5-1 with TRBJ2-7; D not certain. With 7 bases removed from V and 6 bases from J, the gap between germline ends came to 14 bases. The CDR3 covers 12 residues. Germline V gene sequence: CDR1 SGHRS, CDR2 YFSETQ. CDR3: CASGDGFIEQYF. DNA of the CDR3: TGCGCCAGCGGAGACGGTTTTATCGAGCAGTACTTC.

This clonotype showed up many times. The chain links TRBV28 to TRBJ1-6, with D unresolved. CDR1 MDHEN and CDR2 SYDVKM come from the germline V gene. This CDR3 contains 13 residues. V shed 2 bases and J shed 9 bases, with 8 bases lying between them. The CDR3 sequence: CASSLPGSSPLHF. The CDR3 DNA sequence: TGTGCCAGCAGTTTACCCGGGTCTTCACCCCTCCACTTT. Full variable domain (rest looked up from reference TRBV28 and TRBJ1-6): DVKVTQSSRYLVKRTGEKVFLECVQDMDHENMFWYRQDPGLGLRLIYFSYDVKMKEKGDIPEGYSVSREKKERFSLILESASTNQTSMYLCASSLPGSSPLHFGNGTRLTVT.

In this sample, this clonotype turned up a few times. The chain combines TRBV18 with TRBJ1-1; no definite D call. V was cut by 5 bases and J by 4 bases, with 17 bases left in between. Per germline, CDR1 KGHSH and CDR2 LQKENI. CDR3 length: 15 residues. The CDR3 DNA reads as TGTGCCAGCTCAACGGGATTTTCGGTGGGCACTGAAGCTTTCTTT. Its protein product is CASSTGFSVGTEAFF.

This chain connects TRBV5-8 to TRBJ1-4; perhaps TRBD1 as D (5 bases). The CDR3 consists of 14 residues. Trimming cost V 4 bases and J 8 bases, with 15 bases left between them. The germline V gene has CDR1 SGHTS and CDR2 YDEGEE. For the CDR3, the DNA is TGTGCCAGCAGCCTGAATTGGGGGAGCGAAAAACTGTTTTTT. Translation gives CASSLNWGSEKLFF. Supplemented by reference TRBV5-8 and TRBJ1-4, the full variable domain reads EAGVTQSPTHLIKTRGQQATLRCSPISGHTSVYWYQQALGLGLQFLLWYDEGEERNRGNFPPRFSGRQFPNYSSELNVNALELEDSALYLCASSLNWGSEKLFFGSGTQLSVL.

This clonotype came up many times. The chain links TRBV7-2 to TRBJ2-3; 10 bases agree with TRBD2. V was clipped by 4 bases and J by 6 bases; unmatched bases: 10. CDR1 and CDR2 (germline): SGHTA, FQGNSA. The CDR3 length is 16 residues. CDR3 bases: TGTGCCAGCAGCTACCCTAGCGGGAGACCTAAGGATACGCAGTATTTT. Translating it yields CASSYPSGRPKDTQYF.

The sample holds many counts of this clonotype. The chain uses TRBV7-9 and TRBJ2-7; 8 nucleotides align to TRBD1. V shed 3 bases and J 4 bases; nucleotides not matched to a gene: 5. The CDR3 extends over 14 amino acids. Germline assignment: CDR1 SEHNR and CDR2 FQNEAQ (reference sequence). Written as DNA, the CDR3 is TGTGCCAGCAGCTTGGCAGGGGGCAGATACGAGCAGTACTTC. Encoded protein: CASSLAGGRYEQYF. Supplemented by reference TRBV7-9 and TRBJ2-7, the full variable domain reads DTGVSQNPRHKITKRGQNVTFRCDPISEHNRLYWYRQTLGQGPEFLTYFQNEAQLEKSRLLSDRFSAERPKGSFSTLEIQRTEQGDSAMYLCASSLAGGRYEQYFGPGTRLTVT.

The rearrangement joins TRBV6-1 to TRBJ2-2, with a weak D call TRBD1 (6 bases). Germline-derived CDR1 and CDR2 are MNHNS and SASEGT. This CDR3 is 15 amino acids long. V was cut by 6 bases and J by 0 bases, with 11 bases left in between. The CDR3, as DNA: TGTGCCAGCAGGCGGACAGTCGCGAACACCGGGGAGCTGTTTTTT. As protein: CASRRTVANTGELFF.

The V gene is TRBV20-1, the J gene TRBJ2-7; possibly TRBD2 for D (5 bases). Trimming removed 5 bases at V and 3 bases at J, with 20 bases between. The CDR3 is 15 residues long. Per the germline V gene, CDR1 is DFQATT and CDR2 is SNEGSKA (reference sequence). The CDR3 here is CSAPKVASNLYEQYF. Here the CDR3 DNA reads TGCAGTGCTCCCAAAGTAGCGTCCAACCTCTACGAGCAGTACTTC.

In its sample, this clonotype was seen a few times. This likely comes from a read error, as the CDR3 has no conserved phenylalanine or tryptophan at its end. The chain uses TRBV20-1 and TRBJ2-1; 7 bases line up with TRBD2. Trimming at V came to 4 bases and at J to 4 bases, leaving 13 bases not matched to a gene. The CDR3 spans 16 residues. Germline V gene lookup returns CDR1 DFQATT and CDR2 SNEGSKA (reference sequence). The CDR3 sequence: CSANLIGGGPYNEQFS. The CDR3 DNA reads TGCAGTGCTAATCTCATTGGGGGAGGGCCGTACAATGAGCAGTTCTCC.

Remarks on this clonotype: This may be a read error: a much more frequent sequence differs by one nucleotide. V usage is TRBV27 and J usage is TRBJ1-4; the D is unclear. The CDR3 has 15 residues. Germline V gives CDR1 MNHEY, CDR2 SMNVEV (reference sequence). The CDR3 reads CAGSLSGPLNEKLFF. Here the CDR3 DNA reads TGTGCCGGCAGTTTATCGGGCCCTCTTAATGAAAAACTGTTTTTT.

This clonotype occurred many times. This sequence joins TRBV18 and TRBJ2-7; D call uncertain. The CDR3 contains 12 residues. CDR1 is KGHSH and CDR2 is LQKENI in the germline V gene. Trimming stripped 5 bases from V and 6 bases from J, with 11 bases between. For the CDR3, the DNA is TGTGCCAGCTCAACGGGCGAGTTCGAGCAGTACTTC. Its translation is CASSTGEFEQYF.

This clonotype has only a few counts. This chain links TRBV4-1 with TRBJ1-1; 7 nucleotides agree with TRBD1. The germline V gene encodes CDR1 MGHRA and CDR2 YSYEKL. The CDR3 spans 15 residues. Trimming took 1 base from V and 2 from J; bases not matched to a gene: 4. The DNA for the CDR3 is TGCGCCAGCAGCCAAGGACAGGGAGCAAACACTGAAGCTTTCTTT. This translates into CASSQGQGANTEAFF.

Ten or more counts support this clonotype. The rearrangement links TRBV7-9 to TRBJ2-1, with TRBD2 matching 11 bases. The trim removed 3 bases at V and 0 bases at J, leaving 7 bases unmatched. This CDR3 spans 18 amino acids. In germline, CDR1 is SEHNR, CDR2 FQNEAQ (reference sequence). The CDR3 spells CASSFPGLAANSYNEQFF. The CDR3 nucleotides are TGTGCCAGCAGCTTCCCGGGACTAGCGGCTAACTCCTACAATGAGCAGTTCTTC.

This clonotype came up a few times. The chain combines TRBV14 with TRBJ2-4; TRBD1 might be the D (5 bases). Germline V CDR1 and CDR2: SGHDN, FVKESK. Trimming removed 0 bases from V and 1 base from J, with 13 bases in between. The CDR3 totals 17 residues. This chain's CDR3 is CASSQDYRSVAKNIQYF. Written as DNA, the CDR3 is TGTGCCAGCAGCCAAGATTACAGGAGTGTCGCCAAAAACATTCAGTACTTC.

This clonotype appeared many times. The chain couples TRBV5-1 to TRBJ1-1; D is unclear. This CDR3 contains 14 residues. Germline V gene data show CDR1 as SGHRS and CDR2 as YFSETQ. V lost 4 bases and J lost 1, with 11 bases in between. The CDR3 coding sequence is TGCGCCAGCAGCACCCCCAGACAGAACACTGAAGCTTTCTTT. Translated, it gives CASSTPRQNTEAFF. The full variable domain, rest sourced from reference TRBV5-1 and TRBJ1-1, is KAGVTQTPRYLIKTRGQQVTLSCSPISGHRSVSWYQQTPGQGLQFLFEYFSETQRNKGNFPGRFSGRQFSNSRSEMNVSTLELGDSALYLCASSTPRQNTEAFFGQGTRLTVV.

This clonotype was counted at least ten times. The chain links TRBV28 to TRBJ1-4, with no clear D. V was clipped by 4 bases and J by 3 bases, with 15 bases between them. CDR3 size: 16 residues. Germline CDR1 is MDHEN and CDR2 is SYDVKM. CDR3 coding DNA: TGTGCCAGCAGTTCCAACCCCGGGCAGTCTAATGAAAAACTGTTTTTT. It yields the protein CASSSNPGQSNEKLFF. Filled out from reference TRBV28 and TRBJ1-4, the complete variable domain reads DVKVTQSSRYLVKRTGEKVFLECVQDMDHENMFWYRQDPGLGLRLIYFSYDVKMKEKGDIPEGYSVSREKKERFSLILESASTNQTSMYLCASSSNPGQSNEKLFFGSGTQLSVL.

This clonotype has ten or more counts. The chain carries TRBV7-8 and TRBJ1-5; D unresolved. The V end lost 2 bases, the J end lost 3 bases, and 8 bases lay between the germline ends. The germline gives CDR1 SGHVS, CDR2 FQNEAQ. This CDR3 contains 14 residues. This CDR3 is CASSLTVANQPQHF. CDR3 bases: TGTGCCAGCAGCTTAACGGTCGCCAATCAGCCCCAGCATTTT.